These 30 T cell receptor beta chains were sequenced from one sample in a study of cytomegalovirus exposure and HLA in healthy donors. The PCR was carried out with 60 Vbeta primers and 13 Jbeta primers. Libraries were prepared by immunoSEQ multiplex PCR; TCRdb keeps only in-frame clonotypes and omits some of them. The sample yields 100,000 to 150,000 clones, roughly 80% seen once. Sequenced: PBMCs. All receptors come from a woman in her forties or fifties in good health and CMV-seropositive.

Comments on this clone: Distinct nucleotide sequences in the sample also encode this CDR3. This chain links TRBV18 with TRBJ2-7; 8 bases fit TRBD1. Germline trimming cut 2 bases from V and 3 bases from J; bases unmatched to any gene: 3. Germline V gene data show CDR1 as KGHSH and CDR2 as LQKENI. This CDR3 spans 14 amino acids. The CDR3 DNA reads as TGTGCCAGCTCACCAGGGACAGGCGACTACGAGCAGTACTTC. It translates to CASSPGTGDYEQYF. Based on the CDR3 plus reference TRBV18 and TRBJ2-7, the full variable domain is NAGVMQNPRHLVRRRGQEARLRCSPMKGHSHVYWYRQLPEEGLKFMVYLQKENIIDESGMPKERFSAEFPKEGPSILRIQQVVRGDSAAYFCASSPGTGDYEQYFGPGTRLTVT.

The chain joins TRBV7-8 to TRBJ1-5; D is ambiguous. The germline V gene has CDR1 SGHVS and CDR2 FQNEAQ. The CDR3 has 17 residues. Between the trimmed V and J ends, which lost 0 bases and 0 bases, there was a span of 12 bases. This CDR3 reads CASSLATGINSNQPQHF. The CDR3 nucleotides read TGTGCCAGCAGCTTAGCGACCGGGATTAATAGCAATCAGCCCCAGCATTTT.

A few counts support this clone. The chain links TRBV29-1 to TRBJ2-3; 9 nucleotides align to TRBD2. Unmatched junction bases numbered 10, after V lost 6 bases and J lost 0 bases. The CDR3 has 16 amino acids. From germline, CDR1 is SQVTM and CDR2 ANQGSEA. As DNA, the CDR3 is TGCAGCGTCTGCGAATTTCTAGCGGGGAGCACAGATACGCAGTATTTT. It specifies CSVCEFLAGSTDTQYF.

The chain combines TRBV6-8 with TRBJ1-1; 7 nucleotides agree with TRBD1. The germline V gene has CDR1 MNHGY and CDR2 SAAAGT. CDR3 size: 14 residues. The V gene end was trimmed by 2 bases and the J gene end by 8 bases; junction bases not matched to a gene: 8. The CDR3 DNA sequence: TGTGCCAGCAGTTACGACCCGACAGGGACCGAAGCTTTCTTT. It translates to CASSYDPTGTEAFF.

This chain connects TRBV13 to TRBJ2-5; 7 positions agree with TRBD1. With the DNA end fitting TRBJ2-7 better, the J assignment may be wrong. Germline V gene lookup returns CDR1 PRHDT and CDR2 FYEKMQ (reference sequence). The CDR3 is 14 residues long. CDR3 amino acids: CASSIRDRGYEQYF. As DNA, the CDR3 is TGTGCCAGCAGTATCCGGGACAGAGGCTACGAGCAGTACTTC.

The genes are TRBV11-3 and TRBJ2-1; D perhaps matches TRBD2 (6 bases). V was pared by 6 bases and J by 5 bases, with 11 bases between. The germline V gene encodes CDR1 SGHNT and CDR2 YENEEA. The CDR3 totals 13 residues. The CDR3 DNA follows: TGTGCCAGCAGTTGGGGAGGAAACAATGAGCAGTTCTTC. This gives the protein CASSWGGNNEQFF.

The chain couples TRBV11-2 to TRBJ2-5; 8 nucleotides match TRBD1. After removal of 5 bases from V and 1 base from J, the junction contained 6 bases not matched to a gene. The CDR3 has 15 residues. Germline values: CDR1 SGHAT, CDR2 FQNNGV. The CDR3 region has the DNA TGTGCCAGCAGCACTACAACAGGGGGCCAAGAGACCCAGTACTTC. This gives the protein CASSTTTGGQETQYF.

J is TRBJ2-1 and V is TRBV6-6; possible D gene TRBD1, 5 bases. The germline gives CDR1 MNHNY, CDR2 SVGAGI (reference sequence). The CDR3 consists of 14 residues. V lost 8 bases and J 4 bases, leaving 15 bases between the germline ends. The CDR3 sequence is CASGYRSDYNEQFF. CDR3 nucleotides: TGTGCCAGCGGATACAGGTCTGATTACAATGAGCAGTTCTTC.

The chain links TRBV14 to TRBJ2-1, with 11 bases aligning to TRBD2. With 6 bases clipped from V and 4 bases from J, the junction kept 11 bases outside the gene matches. The CDR3 has 17 amino acids. Per the germline V gene, CDR1 is SGHDN and CDR2 is FVKESK. CDR3 loop: CASSPYVTSGGYNEQFF. The CDR3 nucleotides read TGTGCCAGCAGTCCCTATGTAACTAGCGGGGGATACAATGAGCAGTTCTTC.

This chain connects TRBV5-1 to TRBJ2-1, with 12 nucleotides matching TRBD2. The V and J ends lost 0 bases and 8 bases, in that order; junction bases with no gene match: 12. CDR1 is SGHRS, CDR2 YFSETQ, per germline. The CDR3 has 18 residues. The CDR3 sequence is CASSLAPVLAGGQDEQFF. As DNA, the CDR3 is TGCGCCAGCAGCTTGGCCCCGGTGCTAGCGGGGGGGCAGGATGAGCAGTTCTTC.

As to this clone: Its ends do not fully match the called genes, so a read error is possible. V and J are TRBV2 and TRBJ2-5; 10 bases line up with TRBD2. CDR3 size: 15 residues. CDR1 is SNHLY and CDR2 is FYNNEI in the germline V gene. The CDR3 sequence is CASSKAGGPGETQYF. The CDR3 DNA is TGTGCCAGCAGTAAAGCGGGAGGGCCGGGGGAGACCCAGTACTTC.

The V gene is TRBV19, the J gene TRBJ2-1; 7 bases line up with TRBD2. The CDR3 is 14 residues long. V shed 7 bases and J 1 base; nucleotides not matched to a gene: 4. Germline V lookup: CDR1 LNHDA, CDR2 SQIVND (reference sequence). CDR3 sequence reads: CASTKGLSYNEQFF. In nucleotides, the CDR3 is TGTGCCAGTACTAAGGGACTATCCTACAATGAGCAGTTCTTC. The full variable domain, rest sourced from reference TRBV19 and TRBJ2-1, is DGGITQSPKYLFRKEGQNVTLSCEQNLNHDAMYWYRQDPGQGLRLIYYSQIVNDFQKGDIAEGYSVSREKKESFPLTVTSAQKNPTAFYLCASTKGLSYNEQFFGPGTRLTVL.

This rearrangement joins TRBV5-1 to TRBJ1-1; 9 bases match TRBD1. Per germline, CDR1 SGHRS and CDR2 YFSETQ. V lost 0 bases, J lost 6 bases, and 3 bases stayed unmatched. The CDR3 has 14 residues. CDR3 in DNA: TGCGCCAGCAGCTTGGATAGGACAGGGGCTGAAGCTTTCTTT. Translating it yields CASSLDRTGAEAFF. The full variable domain, with the rest looked up from reference TRBV5-1 and TRBJ1-1, is KAGVTQTPRYLIKTRGQQVTLSCSPISGHRSVSWYQQTPGQGLQFLFEYFSETQRNKGNFPGRFSGRQFSNSRSEMNVSTLELGDSALYLCASSLDRTGAEAFFGQGTRLTVV.

This rearrangement joins TRBV7-9 to TRBJ1-2; the D is unclear. Germline V lookup: CDR1 SEHNR, CDR2 FQNEAQ (reference sequence). CDR3 length: 12 residues. The germline V and J ends were trimmed by 5 bases and 5 bases, with 9 bases remaining between them. CDR3 sequence (DNA): TGTGCCAGCAGCCCCTCTTTATATGGCTACACCTTC. Translation: CASSPSLYGYTF.

The V call is TRBV28, the J call TRBJ2-7, with 9 bases aligning to TRBD1. The CDR3 consists of 13 residues. Germline values: CDR1 MDHEN, CDR2 SYDVKM. The V segment lost 8 bases and the J segment 5 bases; nucleotides outside the gene matches: 7. The CDR3 here is CASRLTGGDEQYF. DNA for the CDR3: TGTGCCAGCCGGTTGACAGGGGGTGACGAGCAGTACTTC.

This clone was found once. This sequence joins TRBV11-2 and TRBJ1-2; TRBD1 agrees at 8 bases. The germline V gene has CDR1 SGHAT and CDR2 FQNNGV. The CDR3 runs to 18 residues. Trimming at V came to 0 bases and at J to 4 bases, leaving 13 bases not matched to a gene. The CDR3 reads CASSLDWRTGGMAYGYTF. The CDR3 bases are TGTGCCAGCAGCTTAGATTGGAGAACAGGGGGGATGGCCTATGGCTACACCTTC.

The chain carries TRBV7-9 and TRBJ2-5; D perhaps matches TRBD2 (6 bases). V gave up 5 bases and J gave up 1 base, with 14 bases separating them. Germline V gene sequence: CDR1 SEHNR, CDR2 FQNEAQ (reference sequence). The CDR3 is 15 amino acids. In DNA form, the CDR3 reads TGTGCCAGCAGCACACTCGGGAGCGCCCAAGAGACCCAGTACTTC. This gives the protein CASSTLGSAQETQYF.

The chain has TRBV6-1 and TRBJ1-1; 7 nucleotides line up with TRBD1. J was trimmed by 4 bases and V by 5 bases; bases with no gene match: 1. The CDR3 runs to 12 residues. Per germline, CDR1 MNHNS and CDR2 SASEGT. The CDR3 spells CASSTGVTEAFF. The DNA for the CDR3 is TGTGCCAGCAGTACAGGGGTCACTGAAGCTTTCTTT.

The gene calls are TRBV27 and TRBJ2-5; D is ambiguous. Germline lookup yields CDR1 MNHEY and CDR2 SMNVEV (reference sequence). The CDR3 extends over 15 amino acids. With 5 bases removed from V and 0 bases from J, the gap between germline ends came to 13 bases. CDR3: CASSPSTDYQETQYF. For the CDR3, the DNA is TGTGCCAGCAGTCCATCTACCGACTACCAAGAGACCCAGTACTTC.

The chain uses TRBV6-5 and TRBJ1-2; 7 nucleotides agree with TRBD1. This CDR3 region has 15 residues. V trimming: 0 bases; J trimming: 0 bases; junction bases outside the gene matches: 1. Germline-derived CDR1 and CDR2 are MNHEY and SVGAGI. This CDR3 is CASSYSDRANYGYTF. The CDR3 DNA is TGTGCCAGCAGTTACTCTGACAGGGCTAACTATGGCTACACCTTC.

This clone is a singleton in its sample. J is TRBJ2-3 and V is TRBV7-3; 10 nucleotides align to TRBD2. Germline trimming cut 5 bases from V and 10 bases from J; bases unmatched to any gene: 6. Germline CDR1 is SGHTA and CDR2 is FQGTGA. The length of the CDR3 is 13 residues. The CDR3 loop is CASSALAGESQYF. The DNA of the CDR3 is TGTGCCAGCAGCGCCCTAGCGGGGGAATCGCAGTATTTT.

This chain joins TRBV30 and TRBJ2-5; 7 bases map to TRBD1. Per germline, CDR1 GTSNPN and CDR2 SVGIG (reference sequence). J lost 2 bases, V lost 4 bases, and 10 bases had no gene match. The CDR3 runs to 15 residues. CDR3 nucleotides: TGTGCCTGGATTGCGCTCAGGGGGACACAAGAGACCCAGTACTTC. This sequence encodes CAWIALRGTQETQYF.

This chain uses TRBV7-8 with TRBJ1-5, with D perhaps matching TRBD1 (5 bases). This CDR3 comprises 13 residues. Germline values: CDR1 SGHVS, CDR2 FQNEAQ. The germline V and J ends were trimmed by 8 bases and 7 bases, with 15 bases remaining between them. The CDR3 DNA reads as TGTGCCAGCGCCCGGGGGGTTGGCCAGCCCCAGCATTTT. It yields the protein CASARGVGQPQHF.

This chain joins TRBV2 and TRBJ1-2; D possibly corresponds to TRBD1 (6 bases). The CDR3 spans 15 residues. V was cut by 6 bases and J by 0 bases, with 14 bases left in between. CDR1 is SNHLY, CDR2 FYNNEI, per germline. CDR3 sequence reads: CASSEQGGANYGYTF. In DNA form, the CDR3 reads TGTGCCAGCAGCGAACAAGGGGGAGCTAACTATGGCTACACCTTC.

This sequence joins TRBV19 and TRBJ1-3; 9 bases agree with TRBD1. Unmatched junction bases numbered 10, after V lost 2 bases and J lost 2 bases. The CDR3 contains 18 residues. Germline CDR1 and CDR2: LNHDA and SQIVND (reference sequence). CDR3 bases: TGTGCCAGTAGTATATCTTCCGGGACAGGGAGAGCTGGAAACACCATATATTTT. It encodes CASSISSGTGRAGNTIYF. Filled out from reference TRBV19 and TRBJ1-3, the complete variable domain reads DGGITQSPKYLFRKEGQNVTLSCEQNLNHDAMYWYRQDPGQGLRLIYYSQIVNDFQKGDIAEGYSVSREKKESFPLTVTSAQKNPTAFYLCASSISSGTGRAGNTIYFGEGSWLTVV.

This rearrangement joins TRBV18 to TRBJ1-1; 10 nucleotides align to TRBD1. Germline V gives CDR1 KGHSH, CDR2 LQKENI. The ends lost 3 bases at V and 4 bases at J; junction bases unmatched: 5. There are 15 residues in the CDR3. The CDR3 DNA follows: TGTGCCAGCTCACCCTACGGACAGGGGGGCACTGAAGCTTTCTTT. Encoded protein: CASSPYGQGGTEAFF.

The V call is TRBV27, the J call TRBJ1-1; D may be TRBD1 (6 bases). This CDR3 region has 12 residues. Deletions cut 4 bases from V and 5 bases from J, with 8 bases between. Germline-derived CDR1 and CDR2 are MNHEY and SMNVEV (reference sequence). The CDR3 DNA reads TGTGCCAGCAGTTCTACAGGGACTGAAGCTTTCTTT. As protein: CASSSTGTEAFF.

This clone occurred once. The J gene is TRBJ2-1, the V gene TRBV11-3, with D unresolved. Trimming took 3 bases from V and 5 from J, leaving 5 bases between them. This CDR3 is built from 12 residues. The V gene's germline CDR1 is SGHNT and CDR2 YENEEA. The CDR3 DNA reads as TGTGCCAGCAGCTTTTCTCACAATGAGCAGTTCTTC. It specifies CASSFSHNEQFF. Complete variable domain (other parts from reference TRBV11-3 and TRBJ2-1): EAGVVQSPRYKIIEKKQPVAFWCNPISGHNTLYWYLQNLGQGPELLIRYENEEAVDDSQLPKDRFSAERLKGVDSTLKIQPAELGDSAVYLCASSFSHNEQFFGPGTRLTVL.

The CDR3 protein is CASSLIGSPLEAFF. The CDR3 coding sequence is TGTGCCAGCAGCTTGATCGGGTCGCCTCTGGAAGCTTTCTTT. J is TRBJ1-1 and V is TRBV5-4; D is uncertain. Trimming stripped 1 base from V and 8 bases from J, with 15 bases between. The CDR3 has 14 amino acids. Germline V gives CDR1 SGHNT, CDR2 YYREEE (reference sequence). The full variable domain, in which reference TRBV5-4 and TRBJ1-1 provide the parts outside the CDR3, is ETGVTQSPTHLIKTRGQQVTLRCSSQSGHNTVSWYQQALGQGPQFIFQYYREEENGRGNFPPRFSGLQFPNYSSELNVNALELDDSALYLCASSLIGSPLEAFFGQGTRLTVV.

This chain connects TRBV18 to TRBJ2-2; 7 bases line up with TRBD1. This CDR3 region has 15 residues. V lost 3 bases and J lost 1; bases outside the gene matches: 2. Looked up from germline, CDR1 is KGHSH and CDR2 is LQKENI. The DNA for the CDR3 is TGTGCCAGCTCACCCGGGACAGAGAACACCGGGGAGCTGTTTTTT. Protein: CASSPGTENTGELFF.